This is a list of T cell receptor beta chains from one sample in a study of blood T cell repertoires in COVID-19. Profiling relied on immunoSEQ multiplex PCR, and the TCRdb table lists in-frame clones only, not all of them. Found here are a few hundred thousand clones, 90% to 95% of them singletons; the top ten hold 0.8% to 0.9%. Material for sequencing was PBMCs or T cells enriched from blood (not recorded which). The receptor source for this set is a woman in her thirties or forties who had been exposed to COVID-19. Each CDR3 is given with its conserved first and last residue. A D gene is named only where the DNA matches it firmly. Clone size is stated in some rows and not others, as once, few, many or a class when expanded.

abundance,j_gene,d_gene,v_gene,CDR3nt,CDR3aa
few,TRBJ1-3,NA,TRBV7-9,TGTGCCAGCAGCTCAGGATCTGGAAACACCATATATTTT,CASSSGSGNTIYF
NA,TRBJ2-2,TRBD1,TRBV30,TGTGCCTGGAGGGCAGGGGGCGCAAACACCGGGGAGCTGTTTTTT,CAWRAGGANTGELFF
NA,TRBJ1-2,TRBD1,TRBV6-5,TGTGCCAGCAGTTACTCGTGGACAGGCCAGAACTATGGCTACACCTTC,CASSYSWTGQNYGYTF
NA,TRBJ2-6,TRBD1,TRBV27,TGTGCCAGCAGTTCACCGGGACAGGGGGTTCTATCTGGGGCCAACGTCCTGACTTTC,CASSSPGQGVLSGANVLTF
once,TRBJ2-1,TRBD1,TRBV6-5,TGTGCCAGCAGAGTACAGGGGGGTTGGGGGAATGAGCAGTTCTTC,CASRVQGGWGNEQFF
NA,TRBJ2-7,NA,TRBV14,TGTGCCAGCAGCCAAGTTGGCACGTCCTACGAGCAGTACTTC,CASSQVGTSYEQYF
once,TRBJ2-2,TRBD1,TRBV24-1,TGTGCCACCGGAGGAAAAATAGGACAGGGGGCCACCGGGGAGCTGTTTTTT,CATGGKIGQGATGELFF
NA,TRBJ1-2,NA,TRBV10-2,TGCGCCAGCAGTGAGAGTGGCAGGCGCTTATCCAACTATGGCTACACCTTC,CASSESGRRLSNYGYTF
NA,TRBJ1-2,TRBD1,TRBV29-1,TGCAGCGTTGACAGGGGGCACTCGGGCTACACCTTC,CSVDRGHSGYTF
NA,TRBJ2-2,TRBD2,TRBV4-3,TGCGCCAGCAGCCAAGATGGCGGGGGGAACACCGGGGAGCTGTTTTTT,CASSQDGGGNTGELFF
NA,TRBJ2-1,NA,TRBV27,TGTGCCAGCAGTTTAGGGGTGGGACTTGAGCAGTTCTTC,CASSLGVGLEQFF
NA,TRBJ1-2,TRBD1,TRBV5-1,TGCGCCAGCAGCACCAGGGGGAACTATGGCTACACCTTC,CASSTRGNYGYTF
once,TRBJ1-6,TRBD1,TRBV6-5,TGTGCCAGCAGAGGGACAGGCTCCTATAATTCACCCCTCCACTTT,CASRGTGSYNSPLHF
NA,TRBJ1-2,TRBD1,TRBV5-1,TGCGCCAGCAGCCCGGGGACAGAATACTACTATGGCTACACCTTC,CASSPGTEYYYGYTF
NA,TRBJ1-4,NA,TRBV6-5,TGTGCCAGCAGACGGGTGGCAACTAATGAAAAACTGTTTTTT,CASRRVATNEKLFF
NA,TRBJ2-7,NA,TRBV10-1,TGCGCCAGCAGTGAGTCGACTAGAGTCGACGAGCAGTACTTC,CASSESTRVDEQYF
once,TRBJ1-2,NA,TRBV3-1/TRBV3-2,TGTGCCAGCAGCCAAGTGCACAGGCGTAACTATGGCTACACCTTC,CASSQVHRRNYGYTF
NA,TRBJ2-5,TRBD1,TRBV13,TGTGCCAGCAGCTTTGGGACAGACCTCCAAGAGACCCAGTACTTC,CASSFGTDLQETQYF
NA,TRBJ1-5,TRBD1,TRBV6-2/TRBV6-3,TGTGCCAGCAGTCGGACAGGGATCAATCAGCCCCAGCATTTT,CASSRTGINQPQHF
NA,TRBJ2-7,NA,TRBV5-6,TGTGCCAGCACCCTAAGACAGACCTACGAGCAGTACTTC,CASTLRQTYEQYF
NA,TRBJ1-5,TRBD1,TRBV2,TGTGCCAGCAAACTTCCTGGGACAGAATATCAGCCCCAGCATTTT,CASKLPGTEYQPQHF
few,TRBJ2-2,TRBD1,TRBV9,TGTGCCAGCAGCACTATGGGACAGGCGATCACCGGGGAGCTGTTTTTT,CASSTMGQAITGELFF
NA,TRBJ1-4,TRBD1,TRBV19,TGTGCCAGTAGTCCGGGACAGGGAAATGAAAAACTGTTTTTT,CASSPGQGNEKLFF
NA,TRBJ1-1,NA,TRBV5-5,TGTGCCAGCAGCTTGTCTACAGTGAACACTGAAGCTTTCTTT,CASSLSTVNTEAFF
NA,TRBJ1-1,NA,TRBV5-1,TGCGCCAGCAGTCTCCCCGGTAAGACTGAAGCTTTCTTT,CASSLPGKTEAFF
NA,TRBJ1-2,NA,TRBV30,TGTGCAGAAAATACCGGGGAGAACTATGGCTACACCTTC,CAENTGENYGYTF
NA,TRBJ1-2,NA,TRBV7-9,TGTGCCAGCAGCTTAGCATCGCCAGGGCTCGGGGGCTACACCTTC,CASSLASPGLGGYTF
NA,TRBJ2-7,NA,TRBV29-1,TGCAGCGTCGGACAGTTTCCCTACGAGCAGTACTTC,CSVGQFPYEQYF
NA,TRBJ1-1,NA,TRBV2,TGTGCCAGCAGTGAGGGGCGGGGCACTGAAGCTTTCTTT,CASSEGRGTEAFF
NA,TRBJ2-5,TRBD2,TRBV6-5,TGTGCCAGCAGTTCAACGACTAGCGGTCAAGAGACCCAGTACTTC,CASSSTTSGQETQYF
once,TRBJ2-2,NA,TRBV24-1,TGTGCCACCAGTGATCCGGACAGAGGCACCGGGGAGCTGTTTTTT,CATSDPDRGTGELFF
once,TRBJ2-1,TRBD2,TRBV19,TGTGCCAGTAGTATCCGACTAGCGGACAATGAGCAGTTCTTC,CASSIRLADNEQFF
NA,TRBJ2-1,TRBD2,TRBV9,TGTGCCAGCAGCGTAGGGCTAGCCCTGCAGCTAGCGGGAGGTTACAATGAGCAGTTCTTC,CASSVGLALQLAGGYNEQFF
NA,TRBJ2-3,TRBD2,TRBV5-1,TGCGCCAGTCACGGGACTATCACAGATACGCAGTATTTT,CASHGTITDTQYF
NA,TRBJ1-6,TRBD1,TRBV6-2/TRBV6-3,TGTGCCAGCAGTTACTCGTGGTCTGGACAGGGAATTGATTCACCCCTCCACTTT,CASSYSWSGQGIDSPLHF
NA,TRBJ1-1,TRBD1,TRBV18,TGTGCCAGCTGCGAGAAGGGACAGGGCACTGAAGCTTTCTTT,CASCEKGQGTEAFF
once,TRBJ2-2,NA,TRBV29-1,TGCAGCGTTGTGGAGACTCCGAACACCGGGGAGCTGTTTTTT,CSVVETPNTGELFF
once,TRBJ2-7,NA,TRBV28,TGTGCCAGCTACCCAACAGGGACACCGGCCTACGAGCAGTACTTC,CASYPTGTPAYEQYF
NA,TRBJ2-1,TRBD2,TRBV11-1,TGTGCCAGCAGCCCTTTAGCGGGAGGGCCCCATGAGCAGTTCTTC,CASSPLAGGPHEQFF
NA,TRBJ2-7,NA,TRBV27,TGTGCCAGCAGCCTGATCAGAGGTTCGAACTACGAGCAGTACTTC,CASSLIRGSNYEQYF
NA,TRBJ2-7,NA,TRBV15,TGTGCCACCAGCAGAGGACAGCGCACCTACGAGCAGTACTTC,CATSRGQRTYEQYF
once,TRBJ2-3,TRBD1,TRBV13,TGTGCCAGCAGCTTAGGAGGGACAGGGGATCGGGATACGCAGTATTTT,CASSLGGTGDRDTQYF
NA,TRBJ1-5,NA,TRBV28,TGTGCCAGCAGCCTCAAACCGGGGAAGGGTAGGAATCAGCCCCAGCATTTT,CASSLKPGKGRNQPQHF
few,TRBJ2-7,NA,TRBV24-1,TGTGCCACCAGTGGGACACCTTCCTACGAGCAGTACTTC,CATSGTPSYEQYF
NA,TRBJ2-3,TRBD1,TRBV6-5,TGTGCCAGCAGTATACAGGGGGGAACAGATACGCAGTATTTT,CASSIQGGTDTQYF
NA,TRBJ1-4,NA,TRBV19,TGTGCCAGTAGTTTTCCCCCCGGACACCCCCAAGAAGAAAAACTGTTTTTT,CASSFPPGHPQEEKLFF
NA,TRBJ1-1,NA,TRBV7-3,TGTGCCAGCAGCACGGACAGTCACACTGAAGCTTTCTTT,CASSTDSHTEAFF
NA,TRBJ2-1,TRBD2,TRBV7-3,TGTGCCAGCAGCTTAACTAGCGGGACTTACAATGAGCAGTTCTTC,CASSLTSGTYNEQFF
once,TRBJ2-7,NA,TRBV6-1,TGTGCCAGCAGTGAAAGGCCAGGGGCCTACGAGCAGTACTTC,CASSERPGAYEQYF